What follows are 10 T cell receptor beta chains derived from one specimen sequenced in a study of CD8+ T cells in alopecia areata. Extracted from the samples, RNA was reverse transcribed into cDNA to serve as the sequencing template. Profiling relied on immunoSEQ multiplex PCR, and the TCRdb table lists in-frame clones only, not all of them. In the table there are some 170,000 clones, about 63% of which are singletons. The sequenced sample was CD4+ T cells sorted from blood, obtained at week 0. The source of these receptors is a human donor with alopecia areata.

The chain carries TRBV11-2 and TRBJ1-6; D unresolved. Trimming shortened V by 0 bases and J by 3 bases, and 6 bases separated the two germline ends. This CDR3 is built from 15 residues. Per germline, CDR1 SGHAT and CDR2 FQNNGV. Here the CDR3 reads CASSLDRVYNSPLHF. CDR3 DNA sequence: TGTGCCAGCAGCTTAGATCGGGTCTATAATTCACCCCTCCACTTT.

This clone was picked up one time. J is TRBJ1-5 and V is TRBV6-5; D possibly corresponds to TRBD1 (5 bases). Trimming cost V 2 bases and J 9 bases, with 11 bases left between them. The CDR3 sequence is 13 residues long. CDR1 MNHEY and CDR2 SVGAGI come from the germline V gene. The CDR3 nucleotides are TGTGCCAGCAGTTACGTGGGGGGTTGGCCCCAGCATTTT. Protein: CASSYVGGWPQHF.

CDR3 sequence (DNA): TGTGCCTGGAGTGTAGCAGGGGCGCAGTACTTC. This gives the protein CAWSVAGAQYF. This sequence joins TRBV30 and TRBJ2-7; D possibly corresponds to TRBD1 (6 bases). Germline V gene lookup returns CDR1 GTSNPN and CDR2 SVGIG (reference sequence). V dropped 0 bases and J dropped 9 bases, with 9 bases sitting between them. This CDR3 spans 11 amino acids.

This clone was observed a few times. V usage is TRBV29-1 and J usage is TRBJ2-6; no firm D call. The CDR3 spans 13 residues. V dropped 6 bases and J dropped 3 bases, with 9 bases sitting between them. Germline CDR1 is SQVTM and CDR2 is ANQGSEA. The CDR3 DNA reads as TGCAGCGTCACGGTACGTGGGGCCAACGTCCTGACTTTC. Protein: CSVTVRGANVLTF. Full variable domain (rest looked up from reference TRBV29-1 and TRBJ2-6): SAVISQKPSRDICQRGTSLTIQCQVDSQVTMMFWYRQQPGQSLTLIATANQGSEATYESGFVIDKFPISRPNLTFSTLTVSNMSPEDSSIYLCSVTVRGANVLTFGAGSRLTVL.

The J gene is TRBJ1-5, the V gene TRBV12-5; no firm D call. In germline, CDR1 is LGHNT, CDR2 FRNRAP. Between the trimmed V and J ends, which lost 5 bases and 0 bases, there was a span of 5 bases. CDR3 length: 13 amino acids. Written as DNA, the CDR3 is TGTGCTAGTGGTATACTTAGCAATCAGCCCCAGCATTTT. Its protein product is CASGILSNQPQHF.

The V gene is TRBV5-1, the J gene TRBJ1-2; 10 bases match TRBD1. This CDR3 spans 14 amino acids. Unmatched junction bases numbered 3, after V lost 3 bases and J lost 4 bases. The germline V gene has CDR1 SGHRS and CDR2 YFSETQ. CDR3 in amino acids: CASSSGQGTYGYTF. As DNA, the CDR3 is TGCGCCAGCAGCTCGGGACAGGGGACCTATGGCTACACCTTC.

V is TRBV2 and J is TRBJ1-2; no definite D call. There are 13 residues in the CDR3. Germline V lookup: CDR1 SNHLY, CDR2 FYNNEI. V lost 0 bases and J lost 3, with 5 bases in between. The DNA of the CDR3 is TGTGCCAGCAGTGAAGCGCGTCACTATGGCTACACCTTC. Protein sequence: CASSEARHYGYTF.

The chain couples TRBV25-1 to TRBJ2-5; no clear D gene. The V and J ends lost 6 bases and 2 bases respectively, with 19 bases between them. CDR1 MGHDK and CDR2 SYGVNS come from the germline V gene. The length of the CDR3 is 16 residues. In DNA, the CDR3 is TGTGCCAGCAGCTCTCCGTGGACGGGTTTTCAAGAGACCCAGTACTTC. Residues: CASSSPWTGFQETQYF.

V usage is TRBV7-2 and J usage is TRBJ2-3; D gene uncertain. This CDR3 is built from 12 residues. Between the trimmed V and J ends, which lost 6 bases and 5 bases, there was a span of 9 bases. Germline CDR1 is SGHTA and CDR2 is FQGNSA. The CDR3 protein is CASRSPGDTQYF. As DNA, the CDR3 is TGTGCCAGCAGGTCCCCGGGAGATACGCAGTATTTT.

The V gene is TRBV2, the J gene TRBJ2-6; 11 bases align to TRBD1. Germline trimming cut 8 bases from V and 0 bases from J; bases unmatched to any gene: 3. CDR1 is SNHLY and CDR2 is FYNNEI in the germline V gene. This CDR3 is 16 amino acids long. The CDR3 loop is CASRDRGISGANVLTF. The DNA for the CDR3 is TGTGCCAGCCGGGACAGGGGGATCTCTGGGGCCAACGTCCTGACTTTC.